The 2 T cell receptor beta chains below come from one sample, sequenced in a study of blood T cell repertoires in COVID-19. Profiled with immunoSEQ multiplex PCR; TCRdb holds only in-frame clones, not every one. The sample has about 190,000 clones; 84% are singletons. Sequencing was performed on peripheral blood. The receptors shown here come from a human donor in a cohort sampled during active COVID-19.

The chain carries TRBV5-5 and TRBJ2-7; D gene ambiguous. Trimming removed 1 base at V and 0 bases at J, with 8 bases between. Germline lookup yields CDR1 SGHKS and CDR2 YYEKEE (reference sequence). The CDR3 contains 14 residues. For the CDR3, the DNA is TGTGCCAGCAGCTTGTTTGAGGACTCCTACGAGCAGTACGTC. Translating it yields CASSLFEDSYEQYV.

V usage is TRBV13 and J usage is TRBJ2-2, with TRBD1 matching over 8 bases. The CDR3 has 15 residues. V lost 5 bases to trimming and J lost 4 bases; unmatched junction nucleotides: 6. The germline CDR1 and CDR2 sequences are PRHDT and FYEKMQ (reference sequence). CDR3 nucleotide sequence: TGTGCCAGCAGCCCCAGGGGGCGGGTCACCGGGGAGCTGTTTTTT. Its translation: CASSPRGRVTGELFF.